This entry lists 28 T cell receptor beta chains sequenced from one sample in a study of shared clonotypes between healthy human individuals. Repertoires were generated with immunoSEQ multiplex PCR, while TCRdb's copy carries only in-frame clones and drops some. Of more than 850,000 clones detected, about four fifths appear once; the ten largest clones hold approximately 0.52%. The source material was memory CD4+ T cells from PBMCs. Noted subset: CD45RA-negative fraction. All receptors derive from a man aged 18 to 29 in good health. Some clones in this sample may be carry-over from other donors' samples.

The chain couples TRBV7-9 to TRBJ2-2, with D perhaps matching TRBD1 (6 bases). V gave up 8 bases and J gave up 5 bases, with 18 bases separating them. CDR3 length: 15 residues. Germline V lookup: CDR1 SEHNR, CDR2 FQNEAQ (reference sequence). The DNA for the CDR3 is TGTGCCAGCCGCCCAGGGGAAGGGCGGACCGGGGAGCTGTTTTTT. The encoded protein is CASRPGEGRTGELFF.

The chain has TRBV25-1 and TRBJ2-5; no clear D gene. There are 14 residues in the CDR3. Germline V gene data show CDR1 as MGHDK and CDR2 as SYGVNS. Trimming took 1 base from V and 5 from J, leaving 11 bases between them. This CDR3 reads CASSEWTGAETQYF. CDR3 coding DNA: TGTGCCAGCAGTGAATGGACCGGCGCGGAGACCCAGTACTTC.

This clone has only a few counts. The rearrangement joins TRBV28 to TRBJ1-2, with D hard to call. V lost 8 bases, J lost 13 bases, and 23 bases lay in between. The germline V gene has CDR1 MDHEN and CDR2 SYDVKM. The CDR3 has 13 residues. The CDR3 loop is CASRRPPSGERTF. CDR3 nucleotide sequence: TGTGCCAGCCGCCGTCCCCCTTCTGGGGAGCGCACCTTC.

This clone was observed once. The chain recombines TRBV7-9 with TRBJ1-1, with a possible D match to TRBD1 (6 bases). The V end was cut by 5 bases, the J end by 4 bases, with 20 bases between. The CDR3 is 16 amino acids. CDR1 and CDR2 from the germline V gene are SEHNR and FQNEAQ (reference sequence). The CDR3 DNA is TGTGCCAGCAGCGATAGGGACAACTTTGAGAGCACTGAAGCTTTCTTT. Its protein is CASSDRDNFESTEAFF.

V is TRBV5-4 and J is TRBJ1-2; D may be TRBD1 (5 bases). Germline values: CDR1 SGHNT, CDR2 YYREEE (reference sequence). V was shortened by 2 bases and J by 6 bases, with 14 bases between the two germline ends. The CDR3 spans 14 residues. CDR3 region: CASSFDRATHGYTF. CDR3 DNA: TGTGCCAGCAGCTTCGACAGAGCCACCCATGGCTACACCTTC.

The rearrangement uses TRBV28 and TRBJ1-2, with D unclear. Germline V lookup: CDR1 MDHEN, CDR2 SYDVKM. The CDR3 covers 16 residues. V lost 5 bases to trimming and J lost 3 bases, with 19 bases between them. For the CDR3, the DNA is TGTGCCAGCAGTACTCCTTTGGCCCTCGGGGACTATGGCTACACCTTC. Residues: CASSTPLALGDYGYTF.

A note on this clone: This CDR3 is also generated by other DNA sequences in the sample. This sequence joins TRBV2 and TRBJ1-3; D may be TRBD1 (5 bases). This CDR3 region has 13 residues. The V end was cut by 7 bases, the J end by 1 base, with 8 bases between. CDR1 SNHLY and CDR2 FYNNEI come from the germline V gene. The CDR3 nucleotides read TGTGCCAGCACGGGGACTTCTGGAAACACCATATATTTT. Encoded protein: CASTGTSGNTIYF.

V usage is TRBV6-1 and J usage is TRBJ1-3; D not certain. Per the germline V gene, CDR1 is MNHNS and CDR2 is SASEGT. This CDR3 is built from 15 residues. The germline V and J ends were trimmed by 1 base and 3 bases, with 10 bases remaining between them. CDR3 DNA: TGTGCCAGCAGTGAAGTGAGCAGGAATGGAAACACCATATATTTT. The encoded protein is CASSEVSRNGNTIYF.

This clone has a single count. This chain links TRBV30 with TRBJ2-7; a weak D match, TRBD2 (6 bases). This CDR3 contains 15 residues. Germline CDR1 reads GTSNPN; CDR2 reads SVGIG (reference sequence). V dropped 1 base and J dropped 6 bases, with 19 bases sitting between them. Written as DNA, the CDR3 is TGTGCCTGGAGTGATCTGGACTATGGGGAGCGCGAGCAGTACTTC. It is translated as CAWSDLDYGEREQYF.

The chain has TRBV20-1 and TRBJ1-1; D not certain. V was shortened by 5 bases and J by 11 bases, with 12 bases between the two germline ends. The germline V gene encodes CDR1 DFQATT and CDR2 SNEGSKA (reference sequence). The CDR3 has 10 residues. The chain's CDR3 is CSAAQLVAFF. The CDR3 DNA reads TGCAGTGCTGCCCAGTTGGTTGCTTTCTTT.

V usage is TRBV5-8 and J usage is TRBJ1-5; TRBD1 is a possible D gene (5 bases). CDR1 and CDR2 (germline): SGHTS, YDEGEE. V lost 4 bases, J lost 0 bases, and 11 bases lay in between. This CDR3 is built from 15 residues. The CDR3 here is CASSRGDYSNQPQHF. CDR3 in DNA: TGTGCCAGCAGCCGGGGGGACTATAGCAATCAGCCCCAGCATTTT.

The chain links TRBV7-9 to TRBJ2-2; tentatively, D is TRBD2 (6 bases). V was trimmed by 4 bases and J by 3 bases, leaving 15 bases between them. This CDR3 is built from 16 residues. Germline loops: CDR1 SEHNR, CDR2 FQNEAQ (reference sequence). The CDR3 protein is CASSWLTWGDTGELFF. The CDR3 DNA reads TGTGCCAGCAGCTGGTTAACGTGGGGGGACACCGGGGAGCTGTTTTTT. The full variable domain, in which reference TRBV7-9 and TRBJ2-2 provide the parts outside the CDR3, is DTGVSQNPRHKITKRGQNVTFRCDPISEHNRLYWYRQTLGQGPEFLTYFQNEAQLEKSRLLSDRFSAERPKGSFSTLEIQRTEQGDSAMYLCASSWLTWGDTGELFFGEGSRLTVL.

The chain recombines TRBV5-4 with TRBJ2-1, with D possibly being TRBD1 (6 bases). Germline CDR1 SGHNT, CDR2 YYREEE (reference sequence). With 4 bases removed from V and 6 bases from J, the gap between germline ends came to 11 bases. The CDR3 has 13 residues. The CDR3 bases are TGTGCCAGCAGCAAGGGGGACCCCAATGAGCAGTTCTTC. Its protein product is CASSKGDPNEQFF.

The V call is TRBV5-1, the J call TRBJ1-4; no definite D call. The germline V gene encodes CDR1 SGHRS and CDR2 YFSETQ. The CDR3 totals 15 residues. Trimming pared 0 bases from V and 5 bases from J, leaving 11 bases between. CDR3 nucleotides: TGCGCCAGCAGCTTGGTGGCAGGTCCGAATGAAAAACTGTTTTTT. Its protein product is CASSLVAGPNEKLFF.

This clone was seen a few times. The chain joins TRBV6-5 to TRBJ2-3; 7 bases match TRBD2. Germline CDR1 MNHEY, CDR2 SVGAGI. The CDR3 loop spans 16 amino acids. Trimming removed 0 bases from V and 4 bases from J; junction bases left unmatched: 7. The CDR3 DNA reads as TGTGCCAGCAGTTACTCGGGAGGGCCTAATCCAGATACGCAGTATTTT. This codes for CASSYSGGPNPDTQYF.

The genes are TRBV11-2 and TRBJ1-2, with a tentative D call TRBD1 (5 bases). CDR3 length: 14 residues. Germline V gene sequence: CDR1 SGHAT, CDR2 FQNNGV. The V end lost 1 base, the J end lost 4 bases, and 10 bases lay between the germline ends. The CDR3 region has the DNA TGTGCCAGCAGCTTAGTCGCAGGGCCCTATGGCTACACCTTC. Its translation: CASSLVAGPYGYTF.

This clone appeared once. This sequence joins TRBV5-5 and TRBJ2-5; the D gene is possibly TRBD2 (7 bases). Germline CDR1 and CDR2: SGHKS and YYEKEE (reference sequence). V lost 6 bases, J lost 5 bases, and 14 bases lay in between. The CDR3 totals 13 residues. CDR3 amino acids: CASTLWGGETQYF. The DNA for the CDR3 is TGTGCCAGCACTCTCTGGGGGGGCGAGACCCAGTACTTC.

The DNA for the CDR3 is TGTGCCAGCAGCCCGACCGGGACAGGGTGGGTAGACTACGAGCAGTACTTC. Residues: CASSPTGTGWVDYEQYF. The chain is built from TRBV7-2 and TRBJ2-7; TRBD1 matches 9 bases. J lost 3 bases, V lost 5 bases, and 14 bases had no gene match. CDR1 SGHTA and CDR2 FQGNSA come from the germline V gene. The CDR3 totals 17 residues.

The rearrangement links TRBV5-4 to TRBJ2-7, with 9 bases identical to TRBD1. This CDR3 is built from 16 residues. V shed 0 bases, J shed 5 bases, and the junction held 9 bases outside the gene matches. In germline, CDR1 is SGHNT, CDR2 YYREEE (reference sequence). Here the CDR3 reads CASSLGTGGMVDEQYF. CDR3 coding DNA: TGTGCCAGCAGCTTGGGAACAGGGGGCATGGTAGACGAGCAGTACTTC.

The chain uses TRBV9 and TRBJ2-3; TRBD2 is a possible D gene (6 bases). This CDR3 region has 15 residues. Trimming took 0 bases from V and 1 from J, leaving 9 bases between them. Looked up from germline, CDR1 is SGDLS and CDR2 is YYNGEE. CDR3 loop: CASSVDTGGTDTQYF. DNA of the CDR3: TGTGCCAGCAGCGTAGATACGGGAGGCACAGATACGCAGTATTTT.

This clone was detected a few times. The V call is TRBV21-1, the J call TRBJ1-2; TRBD1 was called by the table and not checked on the DNA. TRBV21-1 is a recognized pseudogene. This CDR3 has 15 residues. CDR3 in DNA: TGTGCCAGCAGCATCCAGTGCCCCACTAACTATGGCTACACCTTC. It is translated as CASSIQCPTNYGYTF.

This chain links TRBV28 with TRBJ2-2; TRBD1 matches at 7 bases. The V and J ends lost 10 bases and 2 bases, in that order; junction bases with no gene match: 4. Per germline, CDR1 MDHEN and CDR2 SYDVKM. The CDR3 totals 13 residues. CDR3 bases: TGTGCCACCCACAGGGGAAACACCGGGGAGCTGTTTTTT. Translating it yields CATHRGNTGELFF.

The chain uses TRBV28 and TRBJ1-2, with a possible D match to TRBD1 (5 bases). Per the germline V gene, CDR1 is MDHEN and CDR2 is SYDVKM. Trimming removed 6 bases from V and 5 bases from J, with 10 bases in between. The CDR3 has 12 residues. The CDR3 DNA follows: TGTGCCAGCAGAGGGACTCCGTATGGCTACACCTTC. It codes for CASRGTPYGYTF.

The chain couples TRBV6-1 to TRBJ2-3; 8 nucleotides match TRBD1. V shed 6 bases and J 3 bases; nucleotides not matched to a gene: 2. Germline V gene data show CDR1 as MNHNS and CDR2 as SASEGT. The length of the CDR3 is 13 residues. This CDR3 is CASRQGETDTQYF. CDR3 DNA: TGTGCCAGCAGACAGGGGGAAACAGATACGCAGTATTTT.

The CDR3 is CASRYTTWQFF. The DNA for the CDR3 is TGTGCCAGCAGATACACCACTTGGCAGTTCTTC. J is TRBJ2-1 and V is TRBV9; no clear D. V dropped 5 bases and J dropped 12 bases, with 12 bases sitting between them. The CDR3 is made up of 11 amino acids. Germline V gives CDR1 SGDLS, CDR2 YYNGEE.

The gene calls are TRBV5-4 and TRBJ2-7; 7 bases fit TRBD1. This CDR3 has 15 amino acids. Germline V gene sequence: CDR1 SGHNT, CDR2 YYREEE (reference sequence). After removal of 4 bases from V and 3 bases from J, the junction contained 10 bases not matched to a gene. This CDR3 is CASSPQGTTIYEQYF. In DNA, the CDR3 is TGTGCCAGCAGCCCACAGGGGACGACAATCTACGAGCAGTACTTC.

This chain uses TRBV29-1 with TRBJ2-3, with 9 bases lining up with TRBD2. The CDR3 is made up of 15 amino acids. Losses at the gene ends were 4 bases for V and 3 bases for J; bases not matched to a gene: 8. CDR1 SQVTM and CDR2 ANQGSEA come from the germline V gene. This chain's CDR3 is CSVVGGRAGTDTQYF. The CDR3 DNA is TGCAGCGTTGTAGGCGGGAGGGCCGGGACAGATACGCAGTATTTT.

The chain has TRBV7-2 and TRBJ2-7; TRBD2 matches at 12 bases. CDR1 is SGHTA and CDR2 is FQGNSA in the germline V gene. With 3 bases clipped from V and 3 bases from J, the junction kept 6 bases outside the gene matches. The CDR3 spans 16 residues. CDR3 sequence: CASSFLAGGAGYEQYF. In DNA form, the CDR3 reads TGTGCCAGCAGCTTTCTAGCGGGAGGGGCTGGCTACGAGCAGTACTTC.